Below are 19 T cell receptor beta chains sequenced from a single sample in a study of response to subunit inactivated influenza vaccine. Using its own MiXCR run on the RT-PCR reads, TCRdb lists one record per CDR3 protein. The table records around 520,000 distinct CDR3 sequences, 12% of them present only once. Sample: PBMCs from blood, taken on the day of vaccination. The receptors shown here come from a man aged 45-65 years who received an inactivated influenza vaccine.

The chain joins TRBV6-2 or TRBV6-3 to TRBJ2-7; tentative D call: TRBD2 (5 bases). The CDR3 loop spans 15 amino acids. V was cut by 3 bases and J by 9 bases, with 21 bases left in between. The germline CDR1 and CDR2 sequences are MNHEY and SVGEGT. The CDR3 bases are TGTGCCAGCAGTTATGGTCCCCCGAGCGCCGGGGTGCAGTACTTC. Translation: CASSYGPPSAGVQYF.

In this sample, this clonotype turned up a few times. The rearrangement uses TRBV18 and TRBJ2-1; the match to TRBD1 covers 7 bases. J lost 6 bases, V lost 2 bases, and 1 base had no gene match. The V gene's germline CDR1 is KGHSH and CDR2 LQKENI. This CDR3 region has 13 residues. The DNA for the CDR3 is TGTGCCAGCTCACCAAAGGGGGCCAATGAGCAGTTCTTC. It specifies CASSPKGANEQFF.

The genes are TRBV27 and TRBJ2-3, with 9 bases lining up with TRBD2. Germline V gene lookup returns CDR1 MNHEY and CDR2 SMNVEV (reference sequence). The CDR3 loop spans 15 amino acids. With 3 bases clipped from V and 5 bases from J, the junction kept 6 bases outside the gene matches. The CDR3 here is CASSFEGLALDTQYF. Here the CDR3 DNA reads TGTGCCAGCAGTTTTGAGGGACTAGCATTAGATACGCAGTATTTT.

This clonotype was counted between two and nine times. The chain has TRBV6-5 and TRBJ2-7; 7 nucleotides match TRBD2. The length of the CDR3 is 15 residues. In germline, CDR1 is MNHEY, CDR2 SVGAGI. The V segment lost 2 bases and the J segment 1 base; nucleotides outside the gene matches: 5. The CDR3 DNA reads TGTGCCAGCAGTTACGGTATAGCGGGTTCCTACGAGCAGTACTTC. Protein product: CASSYGIAGSYEQYF.

V and J are TRBV12-3 or TRBV12-4 and TRBJ2-3; D is uncertain. V shed 2 bases and J shed 0 bases, with 12 bases lying between them. This CDR3 contains 16 residues. CDR3 nucleotide sequence: TGTGCCAGCAGTTTAATGTTAGCCGGAAGCACAGATACGCAGTATTTT. It yields the protein CASSLMLAGSTDTQYF.

The chain combines TRBV24-1 with TRBJ2-2; the D call may be TRBD1 or TRBD2 (5 bases each). V lost 4 bases and J 4 bases, leaving 9 bases between the germline ends. The CDR3 is made up of 14 amino acids. CDR1 is KGHDR, CDR2 SFDVKD, per germline. This chain's CDR3 is CATSDIGTTGELFF. The CDR3 DNA reads as TGTGCCACCAGTGACATCGGGACCACCGGGGAGCTGTTTTTT.

The rearrangement uses TRBV15 and TRBJ1-3; weak D call: TRBD1 (5 bases). Germline V gives CDR1 LNHNV, CDR2 YYDKDF (reference sequence). Deletions cut 2 bases from V and 3 bases from J, with 14 bases between. This CDR3 is built from 16 residues. CDR3 nucleotides: TGTGCCACCAGCAGACCCCCAGGGCAGAGTGGAAACACCATATATTTT. It is translated as CATSRPPGQSGNTIYF. Complete variable domain (other parts from reference TRBV15 and TRBJ1-3): DAMVIQNPRYQVTQFGKPVTLSCSQTLNHNVMYWYQQKSSQAPKLLFHYYDKDFNNEADTPDNFQSRRPNTSFCFLDIRSPGLGDTAMYLCATSRPPGQSGNTIYFGEGSWLTVV.

This clonotype showed up just a few times. This chain uses TRBV27 with TRBJ2-1; 10 bases map to TRBD2. The CDR3 consists of 16 residues. Germline assignment: CDR1 MNHEY and CDR2 SMNVEV (reference sequence). V lost 3 bases and J lost 7; bases outside the gene matches: 9. CDR3 loop: CASSFFLTSGANEQFF. The CDR3 nucleotides read TGTGCCAGCAGTTTCTTCCTAACTAGCGGGGCTAATGAGCAGTTCTTC.

In this sample, this clonotype turned up a few times. This chain links TRBV4-2 with TRBJ2-7; D not resolved. The germline V gene has CDR1 LGHNA and CDR2 YNFKEQ. Trimming removed 4 bases at V and 1 base at J, with 14 bases between. This CDR3 is built from 15 residues. DNA of the CDR3: TGTGCCAGCAGCCCCGGGCCCACCAGATCCTACGAGCAGTACTTC. Translated, it gives CASSPGPTRSYEQYF.

This chain connects TRBV2 to TRBJ2-2, with a weak D call TRBD2 (7 bases). Germline V gene data show CDR1 as SNHLY and CDR2 as FYNNEI. This CDR3 region has 15 residues. Trimming removed 5 bases from V and 4 bases from J, with 14 bases in between. CDR3 sequence (DNA): TGTGCCAGCAGTACGGGGGGCGCGAGCACCGGGGAGCTGTTTTTT. Its protein is CASSTGGASTGELFF.

The chain joins TRBV14 to TRBJ2-7; 7 positions agree with TRBD1. J gave up 4 bases and V 6 bases, and 9 bases lay outside the gene matches. The CDR3 totals 14 residues. In germline, CDR1 is SGHDN, CDR2 FVKESK. CDR3 in amino acids: CASSSPDRRYEQYF. The CDR3 coding sequence is TGTGCCAGCAGTTCACCGGACAGGCGGTACGAGCAGTACTTC.

This clonotype came up a few times. The chain links TRBV23-1 to TRBJ2-7, with TRBD2 identical over 7 bases. TRBV23-1 is reported as an ORF; its role is uncertain. V shed 11 bases, J shed 1 base, and the junction held 5 bases outside the gene matches. The CDR3 covers 12 residues. The CDR3 loop is CAAERGSYEQYF. Here the CDR3 DNA reads TGCGCCGCCGAGCGGGGTTCCTACGAGCAGTACTTC.

The chain uses TRBV20-1 and TRBJ2-5; tentatively, D is TRBD1 or TRBD2 (5 bases each). This CDR3 has 13 residues. Trimming cost V 3 bases and J 5 bases, with 13 bases left between them. Germline loops: CDR1 DFQATT, CDR2 SNEGSKA (reference sequence). The CDR3 region has the DNA TGCAGTGCTAGTAGGTCCAGGGACGAGACCCAGTACTTC. It translates to CSASRSRDETQYF.

This clonotype has ten or more counts. The rearrangement joins TRBV12-3 or TRBV12-4 to TRBJ2-2; D gene uncertain. The CDR3 loop spans 12 amino acids. V lost 2 bases and J 7 bases, leaving 5 bases between the germline ends. In DNA, the CDR3 is TGTGCCAGCAGTTTAAGTGGCGGGGAGCTGTTTTTT. Its protein product is CASSLSGGELFF.

This clonotype has a handful of counts. V is TRBV10-3 and J is TRBJ2-3; TRBD2 agrees at 7 bases. The CDR3 runs to 15 residues. V lost 6 bases, J lost 2 bases, and 8 bases stayed unmatched. Germline-derived CDR1 and CDR2 are ENHRY and SYGVKD. The CDR3 region has the DNA TGTGCCATCAGGCCAGCGGGGAGAAACACAGATACGCAGTATTTT. Amino acid sequence: CAIRPAGRNTDTQYF.

This clonotype was observed at least ten times. The chain recombines TRBV11-2 with TRBJ2-7; D gene ambiguous. The CDR3 consists of 13 residues. Trimming took off 2 bases at V and 3 bases at J, with 8 bases between the two ends. Per germline, CDR1 SGHAT and CDR2 FQNNGV. The CDR3, as DNA: TGTGCCAGCAGCTTACAAGCATTCTACGAGCAGTACTTC. Amino acid sequence: CASSLQAFYEQYF.

In this sample, this clonotype turned up a few times. The V and J genes are TRBV5-6 and TRBJ1-1; D unresolved. The CDR3 covers 12 residues. Trimming left V 1 base short and J 5 bases short, with 6 bases between. Germline V gene data show CDR1 as SGHDT and CDR2 as YYEEEE. The CDR3 here is CASSLLRTEAFF. The CDR3 DNA follows: TGTGCCAGCAGCTTGTTACGGACTGAAGCTTTCTTT.

The rearrangement uses TRBV6-5 and TRBJ2-3; D may be TRBD2 (5 bases). The CDR3 contains 11 residues. From germline, CDR1 is MNHEY and CDR2 SVGAGI. V was trimmed by 9 bases and J by 7 bases, leaving 11 bases between them. The CDR3 loop is CASGSGNTQYF. The CDR3 nucleotides read TGTGCCAGTGGCTCCGGGAATACGCAGTATTTT.

The table lists this clonotype with many counts. The chain combines TRBV15 with TRBJ2-1, with D unclear. Trimming left V 1 base short and J 0 bases short, with 10 bases between. Germline V lookup: CDR1 LNHNV, CDR2 YYDKDF (reference sequence). The CDR3 spans 16 residues. The CDR3 DNA sequence: TGTGCCACCAGCAGAGGACCCTACCTCTCCTACAATGAGCAGTTCTTC. Translated: CATSRGPYLSYNEQFF.